The clone carrying this TCR beta chain was observed a few times. Its antigen is not identified. The donors, healthy Caucasians from Russia, were aged 6 to 90. This sample stems from a study of blood T cells in healthy people across ages. General study results and limits: Older age coincided with a roughly linear decline in TCR beta diversity per million T cells.

A second PCR of about 6 to 11 cycles used a sample-barcoded 5' primer and a J-beta primer mix. TCRdb independently ran MiXCR on the 5' RACE reads; one entry per CDR3 protein. The table records about 1,400,000 distinct CDR3 sequences, around 55% of them present only once. This receptor was identified in a man aged 18 to 29 in good health. Sequencing was done on a sample of blood.

The CDR3 is CASSPWTGEGIKGYTF. CDR3 nucleotides: TGTGCCAGCAGTCCATGGACAGGGGAGGGGATAAAGGGCTACACCTTC. V usage is TRBV28 and J usage is TRBJ1-2; 9 nucleotides align to TRBD1. The CDR3 is made up of 16 amino acids. Germline V CDR1 and CDR2: MDHEN, SYDVKM. The V and J ends lost 5 bases and 8 bases, in that order; junction bases with no gene match: 15.